This TCR beta chain is from a study of PD-1 blockade in classical Hodgkin lymphoma. The time point denotes: cycle 4 day 1 (C4D1), after more than five weeks of nivolumab. In every patient, relapse followed autologous stem cell transplantation, while exposure to brentuximab vedotin differed. Investigators isolated CD4+ T cells from thawed PBMCs through magnetic negative selection. V dropped 1 base and J dropped 4 bases, with 7 bases sitting between them. Germline V gene data show CDR1 as KGHSH and CDR2 as LQKENI. This CDR3 spans 13 amino acids. TCRdb keeps only in-frame clones here, not all; method: immunoSEQ multiplex PCR. The sample comprises around 30,000 clones, about 82% of which are singletons, and 0.5% to 0.65% rests with the top ten.

The sequence was collected from a human donor with classical Hodgkin lymphoma. Here the sequenced sample was CD4+ T cells from blood, taken before the fourth cycle of nivolumab. V and J are TRBV18 and TRBJ2-5, with D unresolved. DNA of the CDR3: TGTGCCAGCTCACCACAGCCAACAGAGACCCAGTACTTC. Translation: CASSPQPTETQYF.